The T cell receptor (beta chain) described here comes from a study of CD8 T cells in Susac syndrome. The CDR3 sequence is 15 residues long. V lost 5 bases and J lost 5, with 16 bases in between. Germline V lookup: CDR1 SEHNR, CDR2 FQNEAQ (reference sequence). When the RNA was reverse transcribed, random hexamers were used with an input of about 0.5 to 1 ug. Across 54 Vbeta and 13 Jbeta, immunoSEQ multiplex PCR amplified TCR beta CDR3. TCRdb reprocessed the immunoSEQ multiplex PCR reads via MiXCR and lists one record per CDR3 protein. The sample shows nearly 70,000 distinct CDR3 sequences, about 95% of them seen only once. Healthy donors constituted the controls, which were matched for age and sex. Negative isolation yielded the CD8+ and CD4+ T cells, while FACS enriched the TEMRA cells. This clonotype appeared once.

Sequenced sample: CD8+ T cells from PBMCs. The TCR was taken from a human donor in good health. This chain uses TRBV7-9 with TRBJ2-4; D assignment may be TRBD1 or TRBD2 (6 bases each). The CDR3 region has the DNA TGTGCCAGCAGCATGGACGGGGGCGAGGAAAACATTCAGTACTTC. Translation gives CASSMDGGEENIQYF. The full variable domain, its missing parts supplied by reference TRBV7-9 and TRBJ2-4, is DTGVSQNPRHKITKRGQNVTFRCDPISEHNRLYWYRQTLGQGPEFLTYFQNEAQLEKSRLLSDRFSAERPKGSFSTLEIQRTEQGDSAMYLCASSMDGGEENIQYFGAGTRLSVL.